The 5 T cell receptor beta chains listed next were all sequenced from one sample in a study of T cells in Graves' hyperthyroidism and ophthalmopathy. The source material, RNA transcripts, was used to amplify TCR beta CDR3 regions. First-round RT-PCR of the TCR CDR3 relied on the HTBI primer set. MiXCR, applied by TCRdb to the multiplex PCR reads, yields one record per CDR3 protein. The sample lists some 500,000 distinct CDR3 sequences; roughly 24% were seen once. Sequencing was performed on blood. The receptors come from a woman under 40 with Graves' ophthalmopathy.

This sequence joins TRBV12-3 or TRBV12-4 and TRBJ1-5; the D gene is possibly TRBD1 (6 bases). The CDR3 runs to 14 residues. Trimming shortened V by 8 bases and J by 1 base, and 12 bases separated the two germline ends. For the CDR3, the DNA is TGTGCCAGCTGTAGGGGGGCAAGCAATCAGCCCCAGCATTTT. Translated: CASCRGASNQPQHF.

This clonotype has just a few counts. CDR3 nucleotides: TGTGCCAGCAGTTACGGGACAGGGACGTCCACTGAAGCTTTCTTT. This encodes CASSYGTGTSTEAFF. The chain combines TRBV6-5 with TRBJ1-1; TRBD1 matches at 9 bases. J was trimmed by 4 bases and V by 2 bases; bases with no gene match: 5. CDR3 length equals 15 residues. Germline assignment: CDR1 MNHEY and CDR2 SVGAGI.

Comments on this clonotype: A much larger clone sits a single nucleotide away, making a read error possible. This chain joins TRBV20-1 and TRBJ1-1; TRBD1 matches at 9 bases. The CDR3 runs to 14 residues. Germline assignment: CDR1 DFQATT and CDR2 SNEGSKA (reference sequence). The junction had 8 bases not matched to a gene; V was cut back by 3 bases and J by 6 bases. CDR3 sequence (DNA): TGCAGTGCTAGCCAACAGGGGGCTCTCGCTGAAGCTTTCTTT. It is translated as CSASQQGALAEAFF.

The CDR3 region is CASSWMEERGRWTGELFF. The DNA of the CDR3 is TGTGCCAGTAGTTGGATGGAGGAACGGGGGAGGTGGACCGGGGAGCTGTTTTTT. The rearrangement joins TRBV19 to TRBJ2-2; possibly TRBD2 for D (6 bases). Trimming stripped 5 bases from V and 5 bases from J, with 24 bases between. Germline V gene sequence: CDR1 LNHDA, CDR2 SQIVND (reference sequence). This CDR3 has 18 residues.

The rearrangement joins TRBV7-9 to TRBJ2-7, with D possibly matching TRBD1 (6 bases). The CDR3 spans 14 residues. CDR1 and CDR2 from the germline V gene are SEHNR and FQNEAQ (reference sequence). The V and J ends lost 3 bases and 5 bases respectively, with 14 bases between them. The CDR3 region has the DNA TGTGCCAGCAGCTTCGGACAGCGTGGTAACGAGCAGTACTTC. As protein: CASSFGQRGNEQYF.